This section outlines one TCR beta chain sequence together with its context. V dropped 6 bases and J dropped 4 bases, with 16 bases sitting between them. The CDR3 sequence is 16 residues long. CDR1 is LNHDA, CDR2 SQIVND, per germline (reference sequence). In the authors' methods: Nucleated cell counts were estimated from reference gene primer amplification. Sequencing used immunoSEQ multiplex PCR; TCRdb keeps in-frame clones, though not all of them. V, J and clone size are taken as reported in that table, and D and trimming were inferred from the DNA itself. The sample carries 250,000 to 300,000 clones, less than 90% recorded once. This sample stems from a study of blood T cell repertoires in COVID-19. Overall study context: Whether acute or convalescent, the COVID-19 samples came from the United States, Italy and Spain. PBMCs, B-cell-depleted T cells, or T cells provided the cDNA or gDNA that made up the material.

Sample: peripheral blood. J is TRBJ2-6 and V is TRBV19; no firm D call. The clonotype originates from a man aged 55 to 70 who had recovered from COVID-19. The CDR3 bases are TGTGCCAGTAGACCCCCCCCTAACGGGGGGGCCAACGTCCTGACTTTC. Translated: CASRPPPNGGANVLTF. Full variable domain (missing parts from reference TRBV19 and TRBJ2-6): DGGITQSPKYLFRKEGQNVTLSCEQNLNHDAMYWYRQDPGQGLRLIYYSQIVNDFQKGDIAEGYSVSREKKESFPLTVTSAQKNPTAFYLCASRPPPNGGANVLTFGAGSRLTVL.